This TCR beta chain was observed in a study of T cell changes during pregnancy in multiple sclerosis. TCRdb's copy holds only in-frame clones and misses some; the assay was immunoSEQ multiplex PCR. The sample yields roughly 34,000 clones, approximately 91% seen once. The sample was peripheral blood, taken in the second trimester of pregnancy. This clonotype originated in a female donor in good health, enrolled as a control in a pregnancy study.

The CDR3 region is CASSERLAGGGETQYF. In nucleotides, the CDR3 is TGTGCCAGCAGTGAGAGACTAGCGGGAGGAGGAGAGACCCAGTACTTC. V and J are TRBV2 and TRBJ2-5; 13 nucleotides agree with TRBD2. The CDR3 sequence is 16 residues long. Germline loops: CDR1 SNHLY, CDR2 FYNNEI. The V and J ends lost 3 bases and 4 bases, in that order; junction bases with no gene match: 5.